This TCR beta chain is from a study of T cell repertoires in cytomegalovirus infection. Study overall: CMV infection and matching HLA type were both indicated by public TCR beta signatures. Study results and caveats: There were carriers of CMV plus the relevant HLA, and cumulative public TCR beta family frequency identified them. Within the response measured ex vivo, HLA-C-restricted CMV-specific TCR beta clonotypes were dominant.

Using its own MiXCR run on the reads, TCRdb lists one record per CDR3 protein. Among fewer than 550,000 distinct CDR3 sequences, approximately 17% were seen once, and the ten largest hold approximately 24%. Germline V lookup: CDR1 MDHEN, CDR2 SYDVKM. V trimming: 7 bases; J trimming: 0 bases; junction bases outside the gene matches: 6. The CDR3 covers 17 residues. About this clonotype: Its matching antigen is unknown.

This chain links TRBV28 with TRBJ2-2; 12 nucleotides line up with TRBD2. The sequenced material came from CD8+ T cells from PBMCs. This TCR was recovered from a human donor in good health (CMV status not recorded). Some clones in this sample may be carry-over from other donors' samples. CDR3 DNA: TGTGCCAGCAATCCGGGACTAGCGGGCTCGAACACCGGGGAGCTGTTTTTT. Translated: CASNPGLAGSNTGELFF.